The present T cell receptor beta chain was sequenced within a study of regulatory T cells in long-lasting Graves disease. To make TCR beta libraries, researchers used iRepertoire HTBI primers and Arm-PCR of CDR3 regions. TCRdb re-called the multiplex PCR reads through MiXCR, storing one row per CDR3 protein. The sample has approximately 460,000 distinct CDR3 sequences, around 15% seen once; the top ten hold roughly 10%. Time point of the sample: newly diagnosed GD, antithyroid drugs for less than 3 months. Preparation of the TCR library used RNA extracted from PBMCs. This CDR3 comprises 16 residues. V gave up 0 bases and J gave up 4 bases; unmatched junction bases: 2. Germline values: CDR1 LGHNA, CDR2 YNFKEQ. General study points: Examination was confined to peripheral blood, excluding thyroid tissue.

In its sample, this clonotype was seen a few times. No antigen is known for it. This sample also belongs to another study, concerning T cells in Graves' hyperthyroidism and ophthalmopathy. That source reports: Exclusion followed for patients with uncontrolled infection, other autoimmune disease, pregnancy or lactation. In blood, most of the thyroid clonotypes expanded above 0.001 were also present. Model predictions of ophthalmopathy came a median around 7.1 months before onset.

This TCR came from a woman in her twenties or thirties with Graves disease. The input for sequencing was peripheral blood mononuclear cells (PBMCs), taken at new diagnosis, from a patient treated with antithyroid drugs. The chain combines TRBV4-2 with TRBJ2-2; 10 bases map to TRBD2. The CDR3, as DNA: TGTGCCAGCAGCCAAGAACTAGCGGGAACCACCGGGGAGCTGTTTTTT. Translating gives CASSQELAGTTGELFF.